This TCR beta chain stems from a study of blood T cell repertoires in COVID-19. Study in general: Donors in the United States, Italy and Spain gave samples during acute or convalescent COVID-19. Sources were T cells, B-cell-depleted T cells, or PBMCs; the material itself was cDNA or gDNA.

CDR1 KGHDR and CDR2 SFDVKD come from the germline V gene. The CDR3 totals 14 residues. V lost 6 bases to trimming and J lost 3 bases, with 10 bases between them. Recovery among Cohort 3 donors was established by two negative PCRs, clearance, or symptom resolution. The authors' processing: Reference gene primer amplification in the assay estimated nucleated cell counts. The assay was immunoSEQ multiplex PCR, and TCRdb's table has in-frame clones only and misses some. The V and J calls and the clone size are those of that table, but D and trimming were determined from the DNA. In the table there are 310,000 or so clones, about 88% of which are singletons.

Sequencing was carried out using PBMCs or T cells enriched from blood (not recorded which). The chain links TRBV24-1 to TRBJ2-2; a weak D match, TRBD1 (5 bases). This clonotype was sampled from a woman in her thirties or forties who had recovered from COVID-19. In nucleotides, the CDR3 is TGTGCCACCAGTACAGGCGTGGACACCGGGGAGCTGTTTTTT. Amino acid sequence: CATSTGVDTGELFF.